The entry below describes one TCR beta chain. Its antigen is unknown. The unique tags termed UMIs, each holding a 6-nucleotide sample barcode, were added by means of template switching. The cDNA of both the TCRalpha and TCRbeta chains was subjected to two nested PCRs of about 15 and 9 cycles. TCRdb re-called the 5' RACE reads and shows each CDR3 protein once, DNA omitted. This repertoire comprises around 380,000 distinct CDR3 sequences; its ten largest clones make up 2% to 2.5%. These data originate in a study of monozygotic twins with inflammatory bowel disease. The CDR3 has 14 amino acids. From germline, CDR1 is SGHRS and CDR2 YFSETQ. Findings of the study overall: Reduced clonotype sharing with other individuals was observed in IBD patients relative to healthy twins, especially with disease activity. Concordant and discordant twins showed no difference in repertoire similarity, possibly from limited power.

The chain employs TRBV5-1 and TRBJ2-3; TCRdb reports TRBD1, a call that lacks DNA to check it against. This TCR was sampled from a human donor with ulcerative colitis or Crohn's disease, or a healthy co-twin of an affected twin (not recorded which). Sequencing used blood. This chain's CDR3 is CASSGGQGTDTQYF.